This record looks at one T cell receptor (beta chain) sequence and its context. Which antigen it targets is not known. No qualities accompany the bases; no much larger clone lies one base away. The receptor library was made with PCR. Data came from a NextSeq 500. Bulk TCR libraries were generated as previously described, with the TCR primers listed in Table S5 used. Total RNA was purified with the Qiagen AllPrep DNA/RNA kit. Reads from multiple sequencing runs of the same library were pooled before analysis. The source study handled its data this way. Reads were retained only if an exact TCR constant sequence was present, and the retained reads were trimmed to 150 nt and grouped according to their 12-nt molecular barcodes. Reads within each barcode group were sub-clustered using a 15% Levenshtein threshold, and quality-weighted consensus sequences were constructed for each RNA molecule. Non-functional sequences were discarded, and so were lower-count sequences lying one edit away from another sequence. Based on fitting two negative binomial distributions, any barcode sub-cluster with under 20% of the maximum read count was discarded. The public reads were reanalyzed by TCRdb: fastp trimming at Q25, MiXCR alignment, in-frame beta chains only. Identical CDR3 protein sequences are pooled into one entry, listed with their most common genes and DNA. These V and J calls rely on TCRdb rather than the paper's analysis. Within this sample are approximately 680,000 distinct CDR3 sequences, with 25% of them counted one time only. In total, the top ten clones hold about 0.84% of the sample.

The sample comes from a study of molecular identifiers for immune sequencing clone quantification (dated by TCRdb to 2016 to 2019). Study-wide context: For a replicate experiment, the RNA from either about 20,000 or 100,000 naive CD8 T cells was divided into five aliquots, and four of those aliquots went on to sequencing. This methods study benchmarked molecular-identifier clustering-based TCR repertoire sequencing (MIDCIRS) and TCR RNA copy counting, using CD8 T cells to do so.

The cysteine opens and the phenylalanine closes a CDR3 of 11 amino acids. Only CDR3 DNA remains: 33 bases, in frame from the first base. CDR1 and CDR2 are read off the germline V gene as MDHEN and SYDVKM. V sheds 7 bases and J sheds 5 bases, leaving 8 bases between their ends. Naive CD8 T cell libraries were made from roughly 20,000 to 1,000,000 sorted cells using 10%, 30% or 50% of purified RNA. Naive CD8 T cells, defined as CD8+CD4-CCR7+CD45RA+, were FACS-sorted into RLT Plus buffer on a BD FACSAria II. Nine to eleven TCR copies' worth of Jurkat RNA were spiked into roughly 17,000-1,100,000 naive CD8 T cell samples to test detection sensitivity. CD8 T cells were enriched using RosetteSep CD8+ T Cell Enrichment Cocktail and Ficoll-Paque, and the enriched cells then underwent ACK red cell lysis. The research as a whole found: About 3 recovered TCR RNA copies per cell were obtained by modeling, versus about 10 by digital PCR, implying a capture efficiency of about 30%. When barcode sub-clustering was omitted, TCR diversity was inflated by chimeric consensus sequences, with chimeras reaching as high as 47%. Highly expanded clone sizes could be underestimated if identical TCR molecules share a barcode. The naive libraries included spiked-in Jurkat TCR RNA (10 copies' worth), and this RNA is not part of the donor repertoire. Spiked-in Jurkat TCR RNA equal to a single cell's worth was reported to be detectable even within 1,200,000 naive CD8 T cells. In CMV-specific effector cells, clones with more than 20 RNA copies accounted for over 99% of molecules, whereas in naive cells such clones accounted for under 1%.

The TCR sequence derives from a human donor in good health. Some libraries in this study had Jurkat cell RNA spiked in. The specimen sequenced was naive CD8+ T cells from blood, with Jurkat cell RNA spiked in. Per the publication, the cell subset or site label means: FACS-sorted CD8+CD4-CCR7+CD45RA+ naive T cells. The V and J segments used are TRBV28 and TRBJ2-5, with TRBD1 tentatively as D gene (5 bases match). The CDR3 region reads CASTAGETQYF. The DNA sequence follows: TGTGCCAGCACGGCAGGGGAGACCCAGTACTTC.